These T cell receptor beta chains were read from a single sample in a study of cytomegalovirus exposure and HLA in healthy donors. The data were produced by immunoSEQ multiplex PCR, yet TCRdb's version contains in-frame clones alone and is incomplete. The data contain some 170,000 clones, 65% to 85% of them seen just once; the ten biggest clones take up about 7.7%. The sequenced material came from PBMCs. The receptors stem from a woman under 40 in good health and CMV-seropositive. Each CDR3 is given without its conserved first and last residue. Clone size appears in some rows only: once, few, many, or a class for an expanded clone.

cdr3_aa j_call v_call clone_size
ASSLALGTDTQY TRBJ2-3 TRBV5-1 .
ASRGGPTDTQY TRBJ2-3 TRBV21-1 .
ASLTGVGNEQY TRBJ2-7 TRBV10-2 few
SFEDRPKETQY TRBJ2-5 TRBV29-1 .
ASSSYGQGTGANVLT TRBJ2-6 TRBV7-3 .
ASSDLAAATEAF TRBJ1-1 TRBV25-1 .
ASRLTSGGATYEQY TRBJ2-7 TRBV7-9 once
ASSQGQGVTSSYEQY TRBJ2-7 TRBV5-5 .
ASSLGGGTDTQY TRBJ2-3 TRBV5-1 .
ASSPEGSSYNSPLH TRBJ1-6 TRBV13 .
ASSLFSTDTQY TRBJ2-3 TRBV11-3 .
ASSLVSSGFTDTQY TRBJ2-3 TRBV5-6 .
ASSGFTAGSAEAF TRBJ1-1 TRBV27 .
ASSLAPGQRNTEAF TRBJ1-1 TRBV5-1 .
ASSSDRGNNEQF TRBJ2-1 TRBV2 .
ATSTQDRGRKFSEAF TRBJ1-1 TRBV15 .
ASSLGQIYNSPLH TRBJ1-6 TRBV27 .
ASRLQRGGYNEQF TRBJ2-1 TRBV6-5 .
ASSTGALYGYT TRBJ1-2 TRBV5-1 .
ASSEPYSGGSYEQY TRBJ2-7 TRBV6-1 .
ASSLTIYGYT TRBJ1-2 TRBV5-6 once
ASSSLLAGGGNEQF TRBJ2-1 TRBV7-9 .
ASSQGVTSTDTQY TRBJ2-3 TRBV14 .
ASSPDILYGYT TRBJ1-2 TRBV5-6 once
ASRFGHSGANVLT TRBJ2-6 TRBV6-6 .
ASSQGGGGVKVEQY TRBJ2-7 TRBV4-1 .
ASSSELYEQY TRBJ2-7 TRBV7-9 once
ASSLAGQGRSPLH TRBJ1-6 TRBV5-1 .